A selection of T cell receptor beta chains follows, all from one sample in a study of blood T cell repertoires in COVID-19. Some clones are missing from TCRdb's copy, which holds only in-frame ones; the method was immunoSEQ multiplex PCR. This table holds fewer than 200,000 clones, about 86% found once. Sequencing was carried out using PBMCs or T cells enriched from blood (not recorded which). These receptors all come from a woman in her 40s in a cohort exposed to, infected with or recovered from COVID-19 (not recorded which). Both conserved end residues are part of each CDR3. Fields, in order: V gene, D gene, CDR3 length, J gene, clone size, CDR3 DNA, CDR3 protein. D genes are given only for firm matches. For some rows the clone size is stated as once, few or many, or as a class when expanded; others skip it.

TRBV19,-,13,TRBJ1-2,-,TGTGCCAGTAGTGTAGCCGGGGGCTATGGCTACACCTTC,CASSVAGGYGYTF
TRBV21-1,-,17,TRBJ1-6,-,TGTGCCAGCAGCACATCGGGACAGTCTTTCTTTAATTCACCCCTCCACTTT,CASSTSGQSFFNSPLHF
TRBV24-1,-,16,TRBJ2-1,-,TGTGCCACCAGTGGCATACAGGCGAGCTCCTACAATGAGCAGTTCTTC,CATSGIQASSYNEQFF
TRBV11-2,TRBD1,15,TRBJ2-7,-,TGTGCCAGCAGCTTCCCAAGGACAGGGACTTACGAGCAGTACTTC,CASSFPRTGTYEQYF
TRBV9,TRBD2,15,TRBJ2-3,once,TGTGCCAGCAGCGATCGGGACTACCGAAGAGATACGCAGTATTTT,CASSDRDYRRDTQYF
TRBV5-6,-,14,TRBJ1-5,-,TGTGCCAGCAGCTTGGACGGGGTAAGGCAGCCCCAGCATTTT,CASSLDGVRQPQHF
TRBV14,-,13,TRBJ1-1,-,TGTGCCAGCAGCCAGGTCTATCTCACTGAAGCTTTCTTT,CASSQVYLTEAFF
TRBV12-3/TRBV12-4,TRBD2,13,TRBJ2-7,-,TGTGCCATGGGGCGGGAGGGCTGGTACGAGCAGTACTTC,CAMGREGWYEQYF
TRBV7-9,-,14,TRBJ1-1,-,TGTGCCAGCAGCCACCGGGGGGTAAACACTGAAGCTTTCTTT,CASSHRGVNTEAFF
TRBV7-9,TRBD1,15,TRBJ1-2,once,TGTGCCAGCAGCCACGAGGGACAGGGACACTATGGCTACACCTTC,CASSHEGQGHYGYTF
TRBV4-2,TRBD2,14,TRBJ2-4,-,TGTGCCAGCAGCCAAGGGGTGGGGAGGGACATTCAGTACTTC,CASSQGVGRDIQYF
TRBV7-9,-,13,TRBJ1-1,-,TGTGCCAGCAGCTTGAGAGGGTTCCCTGAAGCTTTCTTT,CASSLRGFPEAFF
TRBV5-4,-,16,TRBJ2-7,-,TGTGCCAGCAGCTTGGAGGAGGACGCCAGCTCCTACGAGCAGTACTTC,CASSLEEDASSYEQYF
TRBV6-5,-,13,TRBJ1-6,-,TGTGCCAGCAGGCCGAAATACGGTTCACCCCTCCACTTT,CASRPKYGSPLHF
TRBV4-2,TRBD2,14,TRBJ2-5,-,TGTGCCAGCAGCCCAAGCGGGGGGGCGGAGACCCAGTACTTC,CASSPSGGAETQYF
TRBV9,-,13,TRBJ2-1,few,TGTGCCAGCAGCGTAGGTCAACCAGGTGAGCAGTTCTTC,CASSVGQPGEQFF
TRBV6-2/TRBV6-3,-,15,TRBJ2-7,-,TGTGCCAGCAGTTACCGGGTGGAATACCCCTACGAGCAGTACTTC,CASSYRVEYPYEQYF
TRBV19,TRBD1,11,TRBJ1-2,-,TGTGCCAGTAAAACAGGGGATGGCTACACCTTC,CASKTGDGYTF
TRBV27,TRBD1,15,TRBJ1-1,-,TGTGCCAGCAGTTTTACGGGACAGGGGAACACTGAAGCTTTCTTT,CASSFTGQGNTEAFF
TRBV7-9,-,16,TRBJ2-1,many,TGTGCCAGCAGCGGAGAGTTAAAGAGGAATTACAATGAGCAGTTCTTC,CASSGELKRNYNEQFF
TRBV4-3,-,13,TRBJ2-1,-,TGCGCCAGCAGCGCGGAGTCCTACAATGAGCAGTTCTTC,CASSAESYNEQFF
TRBV29-1,-,13,TRBJ2-5,-,TGCAGCGTAGTGGACTCTAATCAAGAGACCCAGTACTTC,CSVVDSNQETQYF
TRBV5-6,TRBD1,13,TRBJ1-2,many,TGTGCCAGCAGCTTGGCAAGGGGGCGCGATAACACCTTC,CASSLARGRDNTF
TRBV6-5,-,13,TRBJ1-2,-,TGTGCCAGCAGCCGGGGGGAACAAGGCCTCTGGACCTTC,CASSRGEQGLWTF
TRBV6-5,TRBD1,15,TRBJ1-4,-,TGTGCCAGCACCCCGACAGGGGGCCATAATGAAAAACTGTTTTTT,CASTPTGGHNEKLFF
TRBV27,-,15,TRBJ2-4,-,TGTGCCAGCAGTTTAATTCGGGGAGCCAAAAACATTCAGTACTTC,CASSLIRGAKNIQYF
TRBV9,TRBD1,15,TRBJ1-1,-,TGTGCCAGCAGCTTAGGACAGGGAGTAAATACTGAAGCTTTCTTT,CASSLGQGVNTEAFF
TRBV19,TRBD1,14,TRBJ2-7,-,TGTGCCAGTAGAACCGGGACAGGGGCCTACGAGCAGTACTTC,CASRTGTGAYEQYF
TRBV3-1/TRBV3-2,TRBD2,14,TRBJ2-5,-,TGTGCCAGCACCCCAACTAGCGGGAGAGAGACCCAGTACTTC,CASTPTSGRETQYF
TRBV29-1,-,12,TRBJ1-3,-,TGCAGCGTTGCTAGGATAGGAAACACCATATATTTT,CSVARIGNTIYF
TRBV7-8,-,15,TRBJ1-2,-,TGTGCCAGCAGCTTAGAAGGAGGGGCGTTTGATGGCTACACCTTC,CASSLEGGAFDGYTF
TRBV2,TRBD1,16,TRBJ1-2,-,TGTGCCAGCAGCGTTGAAAGGGACAGGACTAACTATGGCTACACCTTC,CASSVERDRTNYGYTF
TRBV9,TRBD2,16,TRBJ2-1,-,TGTGCCAGCAGCGAGGGACTAGCGGGAGGGGTTGATGAGCAGTTCTTC,CASSEGLAGGVDEQFF
TRBV29-1,TRBD1,13,TRBJ1-1,few,TGCAGCGCGAAGGGACAGTTGAACACTGAAGCTTTCTTT,CSAKGQLNTEAFF
TRBV5-1,TRBD1,13,TRBJ2-5,once,TGCGCCAGCAGCGTTGACAGGGTAGAGACCCAGTACTTC,CASSVDRVETQYF
TRBV28,TRBD1,16,TRBJ1-2,-,TGTGCCAGCAGACGAGCTACGCCGGGACAGGGCTATGGCTACACCTTC,CASRRATPGQGYGYTF
TRBV9,TRBD1,16,TRBJ1-3,-,TGTGCCAGCAGCGTAGACACAGGGGTGCCTGGAAACACCATATATTTT,CASSVDTGVPGNTIYF
TRBV2,-,13,TRBJ2-7,-,TGTGCCAAACAGGGCAGGGATCGGTACGAGCAGTACTTC,CAKQGRDRYEQYF
TRBV2,TRBD1,14,TRBJ2-5,-,TGTGCCAGCAGCGACAACAGGGGTGGGGAGACCCAGTACTTC,CASSDNRGGETQYF
TRBV28,-,13,TRBJ2-1,once,TGTGCCAGCAGCCAGGGCTCCTACAATGAGCAGTTCTTC,CASSQGSYNEQFF
TRBV4-1,TRBD2,16,TRBJ2-1,-,TGCGCCAGCAGCCAAGGGGGCGGGAGCTCGTACAATGAGCAGTTCTTC,CASSQGGGSSYNEQFF
TRBV6-5,-,13,TRBJ1-2,-,TGTGCCAGCAGGGACAGTACAAACTATGGCTACACCTTC,CASRDSTNYGYTF
TRBV4-1,-,13,TRBJ1-2,-,TGCGCCAGCAGCCAAGATCTACGGTACGGCTACACCTTC,CASSQDLRYGYTF
TRBV7-8,TRBD1,15,TRBJ1-1,-,TGTGCCAGCAGCCGGGACAGGGGGCTTACTTCTGAAGCTTTCTTT,CASSRDRGLTSEAFF
TRBV6-5,-,15,TRBJ1-6,-,TGTGCCAGCAGTTACAGTCCGGGGATGAATTCACCCCTCCACTTT,CASSYSPGMNSPLHF
TRBV5-1,-,15,TRBJ2-1,-,TGCGCCAGCAGCCTCGAGTGGGTAAGCGGCAGTGAGCAGTTCTTC,CASSLEWVSGSEQFF
TRBV5-3,-,16,TRBJ1-1,-,TGTGCCAGAAGCTTGTGGCTAGCCAGATCGAGTTGTGAAGCTTTCTTT,CARSLWLARSSCEAFF
TRBV5-4,TRBD1,17,TRBJ2-4,-,TGTGCCAGCAGCCTGGGACAGGGAGAGATTGTTAGGAACATTCAGTACTTC,CASSLGQGEIVRNIQYF
TRBV6-2/TRBV6-3,-,12,TRBJ2-7,few,TGTGCCAGCAGTTACTCGATCCAGGGACAGTACTTC,CASSYSIQGQYF
TRBV5-1,-,14,TRBJ1-2,-,TGCGCCAGCAGCTCGCAGGGAGGGTACTATGGCTACACCTTC,CASSSQGGYYGYTF
TRBV16,TRBD2,17,TRBJ2-1,-,TGTGCCAGCAGCCAATTTATAGCGGGGGGACGTTACAATGAGCAGTTCTTC,CASSQFIAGGRYNEQFF
TRBV7-2,-,15,TRBJ2-1,-,TGTGCCAGCAGCTTTATGGAGGGCTCCTACAATGAGCAGTTCTTC,CASSFMEGSYNEQFF
TRBV24-1,TRBD1,14,TRBJ2-2,-,TGTGCCACCAGTGTCGACAGGGGCACCGGGGAGCTGTTTTTT,CATSVDRGTGELFF
TRBV7-2,-,14,TRBJ2-3,-,TGTGCCAGCAGCTTTTCACTAGCATCAGATACGCAGTATTTT,CASSFSLASDTQYF
TRBV19,TRBD1,14,TRBJ1-5,-,TGTGCCAGTAGTCCGACAGGGGGAAATCAGCCCCAGCATTTT,CASSPTGGNQPQHF
TRBV23-1,-,14,TRBJ1-1,once,TGCGCCAGCAGTACCGGACACATGAACACTGAAGCTTTCTTT,CASSTGHMNTEAFF
TRBV7-2,-,15,TRBJ2-7,-,TGTGCCAGCAGCTTTTGGGGGGGCAGCTCCTACGAGCAGTACTTC,CASSFWGGSSYEQYF
TRBV6-5,TRBD1,13,TRBJ2-7,once,TGTGCCAGCACGGGGACAGGGAGCTACGAGCAGTACTTC,CASTGTGSYEQYF